The entry that follows covers one TCR beta chain sequence. Ages ranged from about 18 to 89 years, with residence in around 24 US areas. Participants had their cohort set by participant-reported clinical history. The data were taken from a study of blood T cell repertoires in COVID-19. The wider study: PBMCs, B-cell-depleted T cells, or T cells were the source of the cDNA or gDNA that made up the material.

The ends lost 5 bases at V and 6 bases at J; junction bases unmatched: 7. The CDR3 has 15 amino acids. Germline loops: CDR1 PRHDT, CDR2 FYEKMQ (reference sequence). Data came from immunoSEQ multiplex PCR; TCRdb stores just in-frame clones and leaves some out. Of about 100,000 clones in the sample, 80% to 90% were seen once. V gene TRBV13 combines with J gene TRBJ2-1; TRBD1 matches at 10 bases. The receptor was isolated from a woman aged 45-65 years who had recovered from COVID-19. What was sequenced was PBMCs or T cells enriched from blood (not recorded which). This CDR3 is CASSVTGTGVNEQFF. DNA of the CDR3: TGTGCCAGCAGCGTAACCGGGACAGGGGTCAATGAGCAGTTCTTC.